Listed below are T cell receptor beta chains from one sample, sequenced in a study of shared clonotypes between healthy human individuals. The data were produced by immunoSEQ multiplex PCR, yet TCRdb's version contains in-frame clones alone and is incomplete. The profile shows approximately 2.3 million clones, approximately 95% of them singletons. The sequencing input was naive CD4+ T cells from PBMCs. Every receptor here comes from a man younger than 30 in good health. Some clones in this sample may be carry-over from other donors' samples. Each CDR3 is given with its conserved first and last residue. The D gene is left open where the match is weak. Rows may omit the clone size; those that give it use once, few, many or a size class.

V	J	D	size	CDR3	DNA
TRBV6-6	TRBJ2-3	TRBD2	.	CASSYGLAADTQYF	TGTGCCAGCAGTTACGGCCTAGCGGCAGATACGCAGTATTTT
TRBV5-5	TRBJ1-5	.	.	CASSTLLGNQPQHF	TGTGCCAGCAGCACCCTACTTGGCAATCAGCCCCAGCATTTT
TRBV27	TRBJ1-5	.	.	CASSLRASNQPQHF	TGTGCCAGCAGCCTCAGGGCTAGCAATCAGCCCCAGCATTTT
TRBV28	TRBJ2-1	.	.	CASSLWAAASYNEQFF	TGTGCCAGCAGTTTATGGGCGGCCGCTTCCTACAATGAGCAGTTCTTC
TRBV15	TRBJ1-5	.	.	CATSRGGGVDQPQHF	TGTGCCACCAGCAGAGGAGGAGGGGTTGATCAGCCCCAGCATTTT
TRBV18	TRBJ2-7	.	once	CASSPRTDNYEQYF	TGTGCCAGCTCACCACGAACAGACAACTACGAGCAGTACTTC
TRBV15	TRBJ2-5	.	few	CATSREETQYF	TGTGCCACCAGCAGAGAAGAGACCCAGTACTTC
TRBV6-1	TRBJ2-7	TRBD1	.	CASREDRGSYEQYF	TGTGCCAGCAGGGAAGACAGGGGTTCCTACGAGCAGTACTTC
TRBV6-5	TRBJ2-7	.	few	CASSYSGNSYEQYF	TGTGCCAGCAGTTACTCTGGGAACTCCTACGAGCAGTACTTC
TRBV7-2	TRBJ2-7	TRBD2	.	CASSLLAGHYEQYF	TGTGCCAGCAGCTTACTAGCGGGGCACTACGAGCAGTACTTC
TRBV11-3	TRBJ2-3	.	.	CASSLADTQYF	TGTGCCAGCAGCTTAGCCGATACGCAGTATTTT
TRBV20-1	TRBJ1-1	TRBD1	.	CRGTGGTEAFF	TGCAGGGGGACAGGGGGGACTGAAGCTTTCTTT
TRBV28	TRBJ2-5	TRBD2	.	CASMAGVLGGETQYF	TGTGCCAGCATGGCGGGAGTCCTCGGCGGGGAGACCCAGTACTTC
TRBV7-9	TRBJ2-1	.	.	CASKKGESTHNEQFF	TGTGCCAGCAAAAAGGGGGAGTCGACCCACAATGAGCAGTTCTTC
TRBV6-5	TRBJ2-1	.	.	CASSSQRASYNEQFF	TGTGCCAGCAGTTCCCAGCGGGCCTCCTACAATGAGCAGTTCTTC